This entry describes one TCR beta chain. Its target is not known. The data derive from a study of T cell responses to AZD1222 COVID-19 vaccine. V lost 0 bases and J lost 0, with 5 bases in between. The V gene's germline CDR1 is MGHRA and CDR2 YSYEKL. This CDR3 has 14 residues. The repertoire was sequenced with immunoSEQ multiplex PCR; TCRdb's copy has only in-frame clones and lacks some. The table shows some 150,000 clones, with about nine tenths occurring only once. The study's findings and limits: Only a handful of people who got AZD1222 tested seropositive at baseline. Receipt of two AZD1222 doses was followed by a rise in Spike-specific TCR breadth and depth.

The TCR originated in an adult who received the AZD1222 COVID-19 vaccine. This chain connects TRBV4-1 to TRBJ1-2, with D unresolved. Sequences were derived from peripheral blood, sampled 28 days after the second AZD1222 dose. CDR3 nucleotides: TGCGCCAGCAGCCAAGAATCAGCTAACTATGGCTACACCTTC. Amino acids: CASSQESANYGYTF.